The sequence of this T cell receptor (beta chain) was determined in a study of follicular helper T cells after annual influenza vaccination. Study context: Days 0, 7 and 28 post-vaccination were the blood draw times. Some donors were sampled over the 2013-2014, 2014-2015 and 2015-2016 vaccinations.

Overall study findings and caveats: Day 7 ICOS+CD38+ clones later appeared mostly in ICOS-CD38- cTfh.

This clone has just one count. Antigen specificity is unknown. Looked up from germline, CDR1 is SGHDT and CDR2 is YYEEEE. V dropped 6 bases and J dropped 2; count of bases not matched to a gene: 8. The CDR3 contains 17 residues. Here immunoSEQ multiplex PCR was the method, and the copy in TCRdb shows in-frame clones only, minus some. The profile shows 7,500 to 9,500 clones, nearly 85% of them singletons. Stated time point: 2013-2014 season, 7 days after vaccination. The sequence was collected from an adult who received the influenza vaccine. The material sequenced was CXCR5+ CD38- circulating T follicular helper cells from blood, taken 7 days after influenza vaccination. Subset here: circulating Tfh, non-naive CD4+CXCR5+PD-1+ (ICOS+CD38+ or ICOS-CD38-). The rearrangement joins TRBV5-6 to TRBJ2-7; TRBD2 matches 16 bases. The CDR3 region has the DNA TGTGCCAGCACAAGACCGGGACTAGCGGGAGGGCCCTACGAGCAGTACTTC. Encoded protein: CASTRPGLAGGPYEQYF.